The 17 T cell receptor beta chains reported below all come from one sample, sequenced in a study of identical twins. TCRdb re-called the 5' RACE reads with MiXCR, one entry per CDR3 protein. The profile covers 400,000 to 500,000 distinct CDR3 sequences, with less than 20% appearing a single time and roughly 12% taken by the ten largest. The sequenced sample consisted of naive T cells sorted from blood. The receptors here all came from a man aged 50 to 59 in good health.

The chain recombines TRBV30 with TRBJ2-1; D gene uncertain. V dropped 0 bases and J dropped 9 bases, with 15 bases sitting between them. Germline V lookup: CDR1 GTSNPN, CDR2 SVGIG (reference sequence). This CDR3 spans 14 amino acids. CDR3 residues: CAWSVIGSFSEQFF. The CDR3 DNA reads TGTGCCTGGAGTGTAATCGGCAGCTTCAGTGAGCAGTTCTTC.

The V gene is TRBV12-3 or TRBV12-4, the J gene TRBJ1-5; TRBD1 agrees at 7 bases. The CDR3 sequence is 14 residues long. J lost 2 bases, V lost 10 bases, and 8 bases had no gene match. CDR3 nucleotide sequence: TGTGCCACCACGGCAGGGGGAGGCAATCAGCCCCAGCATTTT. Protein sequence: CATTAGGGNQPQHF.

V usage is TRBV18 and J usage is TRBJ1-1; a weak D match, TRBD1 (6 bases). The CDR3 loop spans 15 amino acids. V was trimmed by 5 bases and J by 0 bases, leaving 13 bases between them. Per germline, CDR1 KGHSH and CDR2 LQKENI. CDR3 sequence reads: CASSITDRMNTEAFF. CDR3 bases: TGTGCCAGCTCAATAACGGACAGAATGAACACTGAAGCTTTCTTT.

This clonotype was counted ten times or more. This sequence joins TRBV20-1 and TRBJ2-7; TRBD2 might be the D (6 bases). Germline V gene data show CDR1 as DFQATT and CDR2 as SNEGSKA (reference sequence). This CDR3 contains 14 residues. Trimming shortened V by 4 bases and J by 3 bases, and 16 bases separated the two germline ends. In DNA form, the CDR3 reads TGCAGTGCTAAACCGGTAGAGGGAGGCTACGAGCAGTACTTC. It codes for CSAKPVEGGYEQYF.

This clonotype has ten or more counts. This chain uses TRBV29-1 with TRBJ2-2; D gene uncertain. V was trimmed by 6 bases and J by 2 bases, leaving 13 bases between them. Germline CDR1 and CDR2: SQVTM and ANQGSEA. The CDR3 contains 14 residues. CDR3 protein: CSVVGPLNTGELFF. The CDR3 bases are TGCAGCGTCGTCGGGCCGCTTAACACCGGGGAGCTGTTTTTT.

At least ten counts were recorded for this clonotype. The genes are TRBV27 and TRBJ1-2, with a tentative D call TRBD1 (5 bases). V lost 2 bases, J lost 8 bases, and 12 bases lay in between. CDR3 size: 13 residues. Germline CDR1 is MNHEY and CDR2 is SMNVEV (reference sequence). CDR3 coding DNA: TGTGCCAGCAGTTTAGCGGGGGATTCGGGCTACACCTTC. Amino acids: CASSLAGDSGYTF.

This clonotype was found many times. The V and J genes are TRBV5-5 and TRBJ1-6, with D possibly TRBD1 on 5 matching bases. Germline V gene sequence: CDR1 SGHKS, CDR2 YYEKEE (reference sequence). The CDR3 consists of 14 residues. V lost 4 bases and J 7 bases, leaving 12 bases between the germline ends. In DNA, the CDR3 is TGTGCCAGCAGCCATGGAGACAGAAATTCACCCCTCCACTTT. Amino acid sequence: CASSHGDRNSPLHF.

This clonotype occurred a few times. This chain joins TRBV20-1 and TRBJ2-1, with 9 bases aligning to TRBD1. V lost 2 bases, J lost 0 bases, and 20 bases stayed unmatched. This CDR3 is 21 amino acids long. Germline values: CDR1 DFQATT, CDR2 SNEGSKA (reference sequence). The CDR3 DNA is TGCAGTGCTAGACAAACCAACCGGGACAGGGATTACCTAAGCTCCTACAATGAGCAGTTCTTC. Translating gives CSARQTNRDRDYLSSYNEQFF.

The chain is built from TRBV20-1 and TRBJ2-1; 9 bases line up with TRBD2. CDR3 length: 19 amino acids. Trimming at V came to 5 bases and at J to 0 bases, leaving 17 bases not matched to a gene. Germline CDR1 reads DFQATT; CDR2 reads SNEGSKA (reference sequence). DNA for the CDR3: TGCAGTGCTTTACCTCCCCTTAAGCGGGAGGAATCCTCCTACAATGAGCAGTTCTTC. Its protein product is CSALPPLKREESSYNEQFF.

This chain joins TRBV6-5 and TRBJ2-7; D may be TRBD2 (7 bases). Trimming pared 6 bases from V and 0 bases from J, leaving 18 bases between. The CDR3 totals 16 residues. The germline CDR1 and CDR2 sequences are MNHEY and SVGAGI. CDR3 nucleotides: TGTGCCAGCAGCTATCATGGCCGGGGGGCCTCCTACGAGCAGTACTTC. As protein: CASSYHGRGASYEQYF.

The chain is built from TRBV20-1 and TRBJ2-1, with TRBD2 matching 11 bases. With V trimmed by 4 bases and J by 7 bases, 21 bases remained unmatched. This CDR3 has 19 amino acids. Germline CDR1 reads DFQATT; CDR2 reads SNEGSKA (reference sequence). CDR3 region: CSATYQRAWLLAGVNEQFF. The DNA for the CDR3 is TGCAGTGCTACATATCAAAGGGCCTGGTTACTAGCGGGAGTGAATGAGCAGTTCTTC.

This chain connects TRBV7-2 to TRBJ2-5, with D unresolved. V shed 3 bases and J shed 2 bases, with 7 bases lying between them. Germline CDR1 is SGHTA and CDR2 is FQGNSA. The CDR3 covers 13 residues. This CDR3 is CASSFVEQETQYF. CDR3 DNA sequence: TGTGCCAGCAGCTTTGTAGAACAAGAGACCCAGTACTTC.

A few counts support this clonotype. The chain links TRBV28 to TRBJ2-5, with D possibly being TRBD1 (6 bases). From germline, CDR1 is MDHEN and CDR2 SYDVKM. Between the trimmed V and J ends, which lost 6 bases and 3 bases, there was a span of 17 bases. This CDR3 comprises 15 residues. CDR3: CASSLPTGIKETQYF. CDR3 coding DNA: TGTGCCAGCAGCCTACCCACAGGGATAAAAGAGACCCAGTACTTC. Drawing the rest from reference TRBV28 and TRBJ2-5, the complete variable domain is DVKVTQSSRYLVKRTGEKVFLECVQDMDHENMFWYRQDPGLGLRLIYFSYDVKMKEKGDIPEGYSVSREKKERFSLILESASTNQTSMYLCASSLPTGIKETQYFGPGTRLLVL.

The table lists this clonotype with a few counts. The J gene is TRBJ2-7, the V gene TRBV7-8; D not resolved. V lost 2 bases and J lost 3, with 11 bases in between. The CDR3 consists of 14 residues. CDR1 and CDR2 (germline): SGHVS, FQNEAQ. CDR3 nucleotides: TGTGCCAGCAGCTTATGGCAGGCAAGCTACGAGCAGTACTTC. Its translation is CASSLWQASYEQYF. Supplemented by reference TRBV7-8 and TRBJ2-7, the full variable domain reads GAGVSQSPRYKVAKRGQDVALRCDPISGHVSLFWYQQALGQGPEFLTYFQNEAQLDKSGLPSDRFFAERPEGSVSTLKIQRTQQEDSAVYLCASSLWQASYEQYFGPGTRLTVT.

This clonotype appeared a few times. This chain connects TRBV11-2 to TRBJ2-7; 13 nucleotides match TRBD2. CDR1 SGHAT and CDR2 FQNNGV come from the germline V gene. The CDR3 loop spans 18 amino acids. V lost 5 bases to trimming and J lost 3 bases; unmatched junction nucleotides: 13. The DNA for the CDR3 is TGTGCCAGCAGCCTCTCGACTAGCGGGAGGCCCCAACTCTACGAGCAGTACTTC. Translation gives CASSLSTSGRPQLYEQYF.

The J gene is TRBJ1-4, the V gene TRBV6-1; perhaps TRBD1 as D (5 bases). Trimming left V 8 bases short and J 5 bases short, with 18 bases between. From germline, CDR1 is MNHNS and CDR2 SASEGT. The CDR3 spans 15 residues. As DNA, the CDR3 is TGTGCCAGCTACGAGGGAGGGACGCCAAATGAAAAACTGTTTTTT. Protein: CASYEGGTPNEKLFF.

This clonotype was observed at least ten times. J is TRBJ1-5 and V is TRBV4-3; no definite D call. The CDR3 is made up of 13 amino acids. V was shortened by 4 bases and J by 5 bases, with 9 bases between the two germline ends. CDR1 and CDR2 from the germline V gene are LGHNA and YSLEER. The CDR3 is CASSRALDQPQHF. CDR3 nucleotide sequence: TGCGCCAGCAGCCGCGCGTTAGATCAGCCCCAGCATTTT.